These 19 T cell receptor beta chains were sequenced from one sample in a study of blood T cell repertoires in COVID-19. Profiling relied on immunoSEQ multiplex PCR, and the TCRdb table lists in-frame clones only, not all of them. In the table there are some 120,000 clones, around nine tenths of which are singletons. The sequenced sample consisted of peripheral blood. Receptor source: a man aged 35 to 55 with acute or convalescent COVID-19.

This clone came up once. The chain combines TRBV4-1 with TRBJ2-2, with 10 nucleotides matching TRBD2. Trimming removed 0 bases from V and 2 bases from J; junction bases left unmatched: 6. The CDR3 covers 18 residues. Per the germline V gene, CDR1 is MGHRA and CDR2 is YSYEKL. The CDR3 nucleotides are TGCGCCAGCAGCCAAGACGGAGCGGGGGGGCTCAACACCGGGGAGCTGTTTTTT. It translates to CASSQDGAGGLNTGELFF.

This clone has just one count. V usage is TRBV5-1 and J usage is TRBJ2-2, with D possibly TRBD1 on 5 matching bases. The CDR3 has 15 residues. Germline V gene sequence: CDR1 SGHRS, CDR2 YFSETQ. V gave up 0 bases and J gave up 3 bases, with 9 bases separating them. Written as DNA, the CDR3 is TGCGCCAGCAGCTTGGCCACAGGTTACACCGGGGAGCTGTTTTTT. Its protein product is CASSLATGYTGELFF.

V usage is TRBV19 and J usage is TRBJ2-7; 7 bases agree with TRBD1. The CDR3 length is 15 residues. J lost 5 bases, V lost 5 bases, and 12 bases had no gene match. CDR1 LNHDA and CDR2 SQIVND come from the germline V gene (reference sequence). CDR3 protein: CASSPVTGNQNEQYF. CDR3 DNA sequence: TGTGCCAGTAGTCCCGTGACAGGGAATCAGAACGAGCAGTACTTC.

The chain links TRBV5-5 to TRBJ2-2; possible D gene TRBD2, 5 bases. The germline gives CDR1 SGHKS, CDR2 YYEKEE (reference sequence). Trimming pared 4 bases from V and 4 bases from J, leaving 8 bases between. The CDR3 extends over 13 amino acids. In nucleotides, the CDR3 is TGTGCCAGCAGCCAGGCGGGCACCGGGGAGCTGTTTTTT. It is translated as CASSQAGTGELFF.

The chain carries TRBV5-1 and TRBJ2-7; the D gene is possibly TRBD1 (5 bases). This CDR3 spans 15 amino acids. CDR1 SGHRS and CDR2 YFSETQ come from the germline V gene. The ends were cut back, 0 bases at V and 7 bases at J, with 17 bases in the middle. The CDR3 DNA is TGCGCCAGCAGCTTGGCCTCGGGCAGGGCCGAGGAGCAGTACTTC. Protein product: CASSLASGRAEEQYF.

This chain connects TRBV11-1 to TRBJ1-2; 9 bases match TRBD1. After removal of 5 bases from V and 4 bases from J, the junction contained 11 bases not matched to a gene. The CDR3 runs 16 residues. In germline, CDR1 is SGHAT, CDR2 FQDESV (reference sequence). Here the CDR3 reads CASSIMGQGGSYGYTF. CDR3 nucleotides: TGTGCCAGCAGCATTATGGGACAGGGCGGGAGCTATGGCTACACCTTC.

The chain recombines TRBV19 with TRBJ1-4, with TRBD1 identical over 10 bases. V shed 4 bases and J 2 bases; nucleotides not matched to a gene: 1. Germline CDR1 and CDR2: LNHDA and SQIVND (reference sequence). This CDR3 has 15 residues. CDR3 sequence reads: CASSRDRGTNEKLFF. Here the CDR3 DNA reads TGTGCCAGTAGTAGGGACAGGGGCACTAATGAAAAACTGTTTTTT.

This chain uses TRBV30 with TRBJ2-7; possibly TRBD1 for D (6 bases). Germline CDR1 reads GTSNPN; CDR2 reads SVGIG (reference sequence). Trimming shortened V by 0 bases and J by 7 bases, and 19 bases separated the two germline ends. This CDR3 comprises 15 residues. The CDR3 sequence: CAWSVQRQGLGEQYF. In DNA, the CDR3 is TGTGCCTGGAGTGTACAGCGTCAGGGGCTGGGGGAGCAGTACTTC.

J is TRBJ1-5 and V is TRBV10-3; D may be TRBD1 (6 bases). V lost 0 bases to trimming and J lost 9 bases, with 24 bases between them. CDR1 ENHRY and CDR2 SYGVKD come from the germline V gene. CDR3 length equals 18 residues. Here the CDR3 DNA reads TGTGCCATCAGTGAGTCTGAGAGAGGGGGATCCCCTAATTCGCCCCAGCATTTT. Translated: CAISESERGGSPNSPQHF.

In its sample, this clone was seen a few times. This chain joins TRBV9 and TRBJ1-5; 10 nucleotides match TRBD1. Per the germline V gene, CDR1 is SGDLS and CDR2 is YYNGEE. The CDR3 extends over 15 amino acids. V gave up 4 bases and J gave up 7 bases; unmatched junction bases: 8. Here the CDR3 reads CASSRTGTGEQPQHF. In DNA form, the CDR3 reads TGTGCCAGCAGCAGAACCGGGACAGGGGAACAGCCCCAGCATTTT.

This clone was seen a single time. CDR3 sequence: CASSSDRGRSVGETQYF. The CDR3 nucleotides read TGCGCCAGCAGCTCTGACAGGGGTAGATCGGTTGGAGAGACCCAGTACTTC. The gene calls are TRBV5-1 and TRBJ2-5; TRBD1 matches at 8 bases. The CDR3 extends over 17 amino acids. V shed 3 bases, J shed 4 bases, and the junction held 14 bases outside the gene matches. CDR1 is SGHRS and CDR2 is YFSETQ in the germline V gene.

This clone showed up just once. This chain's CDR3 is CASSRTTQETQYF. The CDR3 DNA reads as TGTGCCAGCAGCCGGACTACCCAAGAGACCCAGTACTTC. The chain is built from TRBV7-2 and TRBJ2-5; possible D gene TRBD2, 6 bases. The ends were cut back, 5 bases at V and 1 base at J, with 8 bases in the middle. The CDR3 loop spans 13 amino acids. Germline V gene lookup returns CDR1 SGHTA and CDR2 FQGNSA.

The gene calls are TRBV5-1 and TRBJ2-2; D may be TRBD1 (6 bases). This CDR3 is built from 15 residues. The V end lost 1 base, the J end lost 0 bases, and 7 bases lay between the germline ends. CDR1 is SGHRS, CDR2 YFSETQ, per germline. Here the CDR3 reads CASSLRTANTGELFF. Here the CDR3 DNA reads TGCGCCAGCAGCTTGAGGACAGCGAACACCGGGGAGCTGTTTTTT.

The CDR3 sequence is CASSYRQGKTEAFF. CDR3 DNA: TGTGCCAGCAGTTACCGACAGGGTAAAACTGAAGCTTTCTTT. The chain combines TRBV6-5 with TRBJ1-1; 7 bases align to TRBD1. The CDR3 loop spans 14 amino acids. Germline CDR1 and CDR2: MNHEY and SVGAGI. Trimming removed 2 bases from V and 5 bases from J; junction bases left unmatched: 5.

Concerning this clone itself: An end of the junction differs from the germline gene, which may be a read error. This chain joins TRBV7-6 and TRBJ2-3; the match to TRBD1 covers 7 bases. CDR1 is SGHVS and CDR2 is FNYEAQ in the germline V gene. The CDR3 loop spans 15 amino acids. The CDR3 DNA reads TGTGCCAGCAGCATACGATCGGGACAGCGAGATCCGCAGTATTTT. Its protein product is CASSIRSGQRDPQYF. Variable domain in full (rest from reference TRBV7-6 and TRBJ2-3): GAGVSQSPRYKVTKRGQDVALRCDPISGHVSLYWYRQALGQGPEFLTYFNYEAQQDKSGLPNDRFSAERPEGSISTLTIQRTEQRDSAMYRCASSIRSGQRDPQYFGPGTRLTVL.

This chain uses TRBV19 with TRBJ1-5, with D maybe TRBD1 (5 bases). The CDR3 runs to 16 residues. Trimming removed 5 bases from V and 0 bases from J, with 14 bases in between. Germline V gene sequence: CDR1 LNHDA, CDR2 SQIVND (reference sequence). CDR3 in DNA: TGTGCCAGTAGTGTAGTCCCGGGGGATAGCAATCAGCCCCAGCATTTT. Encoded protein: CASSVVPGDSNQPQHF.

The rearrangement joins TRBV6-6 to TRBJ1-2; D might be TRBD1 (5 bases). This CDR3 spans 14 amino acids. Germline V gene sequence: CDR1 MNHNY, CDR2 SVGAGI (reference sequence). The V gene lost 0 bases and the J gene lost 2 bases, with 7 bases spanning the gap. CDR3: CASSYSRQNYGYTF. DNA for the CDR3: TGTGCCAGCAGTTACTCGAGACAGAACTATGGCTACACCTTC.

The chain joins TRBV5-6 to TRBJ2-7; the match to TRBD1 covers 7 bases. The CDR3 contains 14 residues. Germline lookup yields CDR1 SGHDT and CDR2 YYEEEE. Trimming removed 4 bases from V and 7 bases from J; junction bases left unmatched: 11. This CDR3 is CASSLNDRDREQYF. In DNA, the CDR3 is TGTGCCAGCAGCCTCAATGACAGGGATCGGGAGCAGTACTTC.

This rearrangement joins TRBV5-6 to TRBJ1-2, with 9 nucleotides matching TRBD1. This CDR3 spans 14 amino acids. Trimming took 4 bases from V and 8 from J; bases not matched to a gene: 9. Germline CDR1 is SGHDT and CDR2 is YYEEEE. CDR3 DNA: TGTGCCAGCAGCCCGGACGGGACAGGGAGAGGCTACACCTTC. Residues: CASSPDGTGRGYTF.